This T cell receptor beta chain comes out of a study of neurological immune-mediated disorders. Looked up from germline, CDR1 is DFQATT and CDR2 is SNEGSKA (reference sequence). The germline V and J ends were trimmed by 2 bases and 5 bases, with 12 bases remaining between them. The CDR3 sequence is 13 residues long. TCRdb itself ran the 5' RACE reads through MiXCR, one entry per CDR3 protein. The sample has fewer than 35,000 distinct CDR3 sequences; around 3.4% are singletons. This clonotype was observed at least ten times. The J gene is TRBJ2-5, the V gene TRBV20-1; D gene unclear. The TCR was taken from a woman in her twenties or thirties with multiple sclerosis. Sample: PBMCs. The CDR3, as DNA: TGCAGTGCTAGACAACCAAGGTTTGAGACCCAGTACTTC. Residues: CSARQPRFETQYF.